The 19 T cell receptor beta chains given below trace back to one sample, sequenced in a study of T cells in tuberculosis (dated by TCRdb to 2016 to 2018). To prepare the library, the immunoSEQ multiplex PCR assay was applied. TCRdb holds this immuneACCESS table with in-frame rearrangements only. Some clones are missing; in checked studies, unresolved V genes explain under half, and the rest has no known cause. The sample data list 26,000 or so clones, and roughly 90% of these were observed just once. The top ten hold 5.5% to 6.5% of the sample. The sequencing input was PBMCs. The receptors derive from a donor between 10 and 35 years old with latent tuberculosis or without tuberculosis infection.

The chain is built from TRBV19 and TRBJ2-3, with 8 bases aligning to TRBD1. V lost 5 bases, J lost 4 bases, and 2 bases stayed unmatched. The germline V gene has CDR1 LNHDA and CDR2 SQIVND (reference sequence). The CDR3 has 13 amino acids. CDR3 nucleotide sequence: TGTGCCAGTAGTCTACAGGGGGCAGATACGCAGTATTTT. Translating gives CASSLQGADTQYF.

The chain combines TRBV13 with TRBJ2-4, with 8 nucleotides matching TRBD1. V lost 5 bases, J lost 1 base, and 7 bases stayed unmatched. The CDR3 is made up of 16 amino acids. Germline V gene data show CDR1 as PRHDT and CDR2 as FYEKMQ (reference sequence). CDR3 residues: CASSLQTGAAKNIQYF. The CDR3 nucleotides are TGTGCCAGCAGCCTCCAGACAGGGGCTGCCAAAAACATTCAGTACTTC.

V gene TRBV21-1 combines with J gene TRBJ1-5; the table's D call TRBD1 went unverified against the DNA. TRBV21-1 corresponds to a pseudogene. The CDR3 covers 14 residues. This CDR3 reads CASSSRTGRQPQHF. The CDR3 DNA reads TGTGCCAGCAGCAGTCGGACAGGGCGTCAGCCCCAGCATTTT.

The chain recombines TRBV7-9 with TRBJ2-1; 12 positions match TRBD2. This CDR3 is built from 15 residues. Germline assignment: CDR1 SEHNR and CDR2 FQNEAQ (reference sequence). V shed 5 bases and J 5 bases; nucleotides not matched to a gene: 4. CDR3 residues: CASSATSGGHNEQFF. The DNA of the CDR3 is TGTGCCAGCAGCGCGACTAGCGGGGGCCACAATGAGCAGTTCTTC.

This chain links TRBV7-2 with TRBJ1-5; TRBD1 might be the D (5 bases). Germline V CDR1 and CDR2: SGHTA, FQGNSA. V shed 2 bases and J shed 3 bases, with 8 bases lying between them. This CDR3 region has 14 residues. DNA of the CDR3: TGTGCCAGCAGCTTACAGGGTTACAATCAGCCCCAGCATTTT. Protein: CASSLQGYNQPQHF.

This chain joins TRBV25-1 and TRBJ1-1; D possibly corresponds to TRBD1 (5 bases). This CDR3 contains 15 residues. Trimming pared 3 bases from V and 1 base from J, leaving 12 bases between. Germline V CDR1 and CDR2: MGHDK, SYGVNS. CDR3 protein: CASSDKTVGNTEAFF. CDR3 sequence (DNA): TGTGCCAGCAGTGATAAGACAGTTGGGAACACTGAAGCTTTCTTT.

This clone was seen only a few times. The rearrangement links TRBV2 to TRBJ2-7, with a weak D call TRBD2 (6 bases). CDR3 size: 14 residues. Trimming removed 8 bases from V and 4 bases from J, with 18 bases in between. Germline CDR1 is SNHLY and CDR2 is FYNNEI. This chain's CDR3 is CASAEGLPKYEQYF. Here the CDR3 DNA reads TGTGCCAGCGCCGAGGGACTCCCGAAATACGAGCAGTACTTC.

The chain uses TRBV4-2 and TRBJ1-2; possible D gene TRBD1, 5 bases. With 5 bases removed from V and 7 bases from J, the gap between germline ends came to 23 bases. Germline V gene sequence: CDR1 LGHNA, CDR2 YNFKEQ. There are 16 residues in the CDR3. DNA for the CDR3: TGTGCCAGCAGCTCTCGTGGAACGGTAACTACAGGTGGCTACACCTTC. Translated, it gives CASSSRGTVTTGGYTF.

The chain couples TRBV2 to TRBJ2-7; 9 bases align to TRBD1. Germline trimming cut 10 bases from V and 6 bases from J; bases unmatched to any gene: 16. From germline, CDR1 is SNHLY and CDR2 FYNNEI. The CDR3 sequence is 15 residues long. CDR3 sequence: CATMGLQGARGEQYF. DNA for the CDR3: TGTGCCACCATGGGCCTACAGGGGGCGCGAGGCGAGCAGTACTTC.

V and J are TRBV4-1 and TRBJ1-1; D possibly corresponds to TRBD1 (6 bases). Looked up from germline, CDR1 is MGHRA and CDR2 is YSYEKL. V lost 3 bases, J lost 5 bases, and 10 bases lay in between. The CDR3 has 13 amino acids. The CDR3 DNA reads TGCGCCAGCAGCCACGATACAGGGACTGAAGCTTTCTTT. Protein sequence: CASSHDTGTEAFF.

CDR3 region: CASSSAGLAGGSATYEQYF. The DNA for the CDR3 is TGTGCCAGCAGTTCTGCGGGACTAGCGGGGGGCTCGGCCACCTACGAGCAGTACTTC. V and J are TRBV28 and TRBJ2-7; the match to TRBD2 covers 15 bases. Germline V gene lookup returns CDR1 MDHEN and CDR2 SYDVKM. This CDR3 is 19 amino acids long. After removal of 4 bases from V and 2 bases from J, the junction contained 12 bases not matched to a gene. The full variable domain, rest sourced from reference TRBV28 and TRBJ2-7, is DVKVTQSSRYLVKRTGEKVFLECVQDMDHENMFWYRQDPGLGLRLIYFSYDVKMKEKGDIPEGYSVSREKKERFSLILESASTNQTSMYLCASSSAGLAGGSATYEQYFGPGTRLTVT.

This clone was seen a handful of times. As DNA, the CDR3 is TGTGCCAGCAGTTTATTCGTGACAGGGGAGCGAAAACTGTTTTTT. Protein product: CASSLFVTGERKLFF. The chain uses TRBV28 and TRBJ1-4, with TRBD1 identical over 8 bases. There are 15 residues in the CDR3. From germline, CDR1 is MDHEN and CDR2 SYDVKM. Unmatched junction bases numbered 8, after V lost 1 base and J lost 10 bases.

This sequence joins TRBV14 and TRBJ2-3; no reliable D call. V lost 0 bases to trimming and J lost 6 bases, with 7 bases between them. CDR1 is SGHDN and CDR2 is FVKESK in the germline V gene. This CDR3 region has 13 residues. The CDR3 protein is CASSQDGGDTQYF. CDR3 bases: TGTGCCAGCAGCCAAGATGGTGGCGATACGCAGTATTTT.

This rearrangement joins TRBV7-3 to TRBJ2-5, with 9 bases fitting TRBD1. With 2 bases clipped from V and 5 bases from J, the junction kept 6 bases outside the gene matches. This CDR3 is 15 amino acids long. Per the germline V gene, CDR1 is SGHTA and CDR2 is FQGTGA. The CDR3 nucleotides read TGTGCCAGCAGCTTAGGACCCGGGACAGGGGAGACCCAGTACTTC. Translating gives CASSLGPGTGETQYF.

The chain is built from TRBV10-3 and TRBJ2-5; 11 bases align to TRBD2. Germline loops: CDR1 ENHRY, CDR2 SYGVKD. V lost 10 bases, J lost 9 bases, and 19 bases stayed unmatched. This CDR3 comprises 16 residues. CDR3 DNA sequence: TGTGCCAGCGGGCAGGGGGGGACTAGCGGTAATGGACCCCAGTACTTC. Protein product: CASGQGGTSGNGPQYF.

This rearrangement joins TRBV4-2 to TRBJ2-3, with 13 bases lining up with TRBD2. The CDR3 is made up of 19 amino acids. With 0 bases clipped from V and 9 bases from J, the junction kept 15 bases outside the gene matches. Germline-derived CDR1 and CDR2 are LGHNA and YNFKEQ. The CDR3 sequence: CASSQDRETSGGAISTQYF. The CDR3 DNA reads as TGTGCCAGCAGCCAAGATCGCGAAACTAGCGGGGGGGCGATTTCGACGCAGTATTTT.

The V call is TRBV7-6, the J call TRBJ2-3, with a tentative D call TRBD1 (8 bases). The CDR3 has 14 residues. Trimming cost V 4 bases and J 6 bases, with 14 bases left between them. The germline V gene encodes CDR1 SGHVS and CDR2 FNYEAQ. The CDR3 region is CASSSDREGDTQYF. The CDR3 nucleotides read TGTGCCAGCAGCTCGGACAGGGAGGGGGATACGCAGTATTTT. Combining the CDR3 with reference TRBV7-6 and TRBJ2-3 gives the whole variable domain GAGVSQSPRYKVTKRGQDVALRCDPISGHVSLYWYRQALGQGPEFLTYFNYEAQQDKSGLPNDRFSAERPEGSISTLTIQRTEQRDSAMYRCASSSDREGDTQYFGPGTRLTVL.

This sequence joins TRBV9 and TRBJ2-1; 12 bases fit TRBD2. The CDR3 is 16 amino acids. The germline V gene has CDR1 SGDLS and CDR2 YYNGEE. V lost 2 bases and J lost 13; bases outside the gene matches: 13. The DNA for the CDR3 is TGTGCCAGCAGCGTTTCCCTAGCGGGGGGGACCGAAATTCAGTTCTTC. Its protein product is CASSVSLAGGTEIQFF.

The chain carries TRBV5-5 and TRBJ2-7, with TRBD2 matching 7 bases. Germline V gives CDR1 SGHKS, CDR2 YYEKEE (reference sequence). The junction had 12 bases not matched to a gene; V was cut back by 5 bases and J by 4 bases. The CDR3 has 15 residues. Here the CDR3 DNA reads TGTGCCAGCAGTACTGCGGGGACGGGACTATACGAGCAGTACTTC. It yields the protein CASSTAGTGLYEQYF.